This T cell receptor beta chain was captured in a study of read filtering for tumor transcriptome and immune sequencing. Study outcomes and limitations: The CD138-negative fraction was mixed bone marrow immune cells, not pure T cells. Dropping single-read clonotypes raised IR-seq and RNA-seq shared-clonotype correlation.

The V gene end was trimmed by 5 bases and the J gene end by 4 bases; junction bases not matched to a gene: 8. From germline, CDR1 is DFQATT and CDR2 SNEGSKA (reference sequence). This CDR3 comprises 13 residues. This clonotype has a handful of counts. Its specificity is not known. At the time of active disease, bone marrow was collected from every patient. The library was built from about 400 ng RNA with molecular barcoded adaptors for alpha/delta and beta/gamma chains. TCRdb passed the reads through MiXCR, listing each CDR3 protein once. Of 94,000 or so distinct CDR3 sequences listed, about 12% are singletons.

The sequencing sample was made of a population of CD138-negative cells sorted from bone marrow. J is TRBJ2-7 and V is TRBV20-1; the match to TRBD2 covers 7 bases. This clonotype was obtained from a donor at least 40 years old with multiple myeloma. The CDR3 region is CSARRENSYEQYF. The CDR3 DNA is TGCAGTGCTCGGCGGGAGAACAGTTACGAGCAGTACTTC.